Given below is one TCR beta chain in context. This entry comes from a study of T cell changes during pregnancy in multiple sclerosis. Sequenced by immunoSEQ multiplex PCR; TCRdb stores in-frame clones only, minus some. In the table there are about 31,000 clones, approximately 90% of which are singletons. The ends were cut back, 0 bases at V and 3 bases at J, with 15 bases in the middle. Germline loops: CDR1 MNHNY, CDR2 SVGAGI (reference sequence). This CDR3 spans 16 amino acids. This sample comprised CD8+ T cells from peripheral blood mononuclear cells, obtained before pregnancy. The TCR originated in a female donor with multiple sclerosis, enrolled in a pregnancy study. The gene calls are TRBV6-6 and TRBJ2-7, with a possible D match to TRBD2 (5 bases). CDR3 nucleotide sequence: TGTGCCAGCAGTTACTCGGCCGGCCCTAGCAGCTACGAGCAGTACTTC. It is translated as CASSYSAGPSSYEQYF.